The 8 T cell receptor beta chains below were found in one sample sequenced in a study of cytomegalovirus exposure and HLA in healthy donors. It was with 60 Vbeta and 13 Jbeta primers that the PCR ran. Measured with immunoSEQ multiplex PCR; TCRdb has only the in-frame clones, and not every one. The sample holds 150,000 to 200,000 clones, approximately 70% seen once. The specimen sequenced was PBMCs. The receptors derive from a middle-aged man in good health and CMV-seropositive.

This clone showed up just once. This CDR3 reads CSARQALSGELFF. In nucleotides, the CDR3 is TGCAGCGCCCGACAGGCCCTTAGCGGGGAGCTGTTTTTT. V is TRBV29-1 and J is TRBJ2-2; tentatively, D is TRBD1 (6 bases). CDR1 is SQVTM and CDR2 is ANQGSEA in the germline V gene. V lost 7 bases and J 7 bases, leaving 16 bases between the germline ends. CDR3 length: 13 amino acids.

The chain combines TRBV19 with TRBJ1-5, with D possibly matching TRBD1 (5 bases). The CDR3 sequence is 15 residues long. Germline CDR1 LNHDA, CDR2 SQIVND (reference sequence). The ends were cut back, 3 bases at V and 3 bases at J, with 12 bases in the middle. The CDR3 reads CASSMGGSFNQPQHF. CDR3 in DNA: TGTGCCAGTAGTATGGGGGGGTCGTTCAATCAGCCCCAGCATTTT.

The V and J genes are TRBV19 and TRBJ2-7, with 7 bases identical to TRBD2. Germline CDR1 and CDR2: LNHDA and SQIVND (reference sequence). The CDR3 length is 15 residues. V was pared by 1 base and J by 2 bases, with 5 bases of the junction left unmatched. The DNA of the CDR3 is TGTGCCAGTAGTATAGCGGCTAGCGGCACCTACGAGCAGTACTTC. Its translation is CASSIAASGTYEQYF.

The genes are TRBV29-1 and TRBJ1-2; D ambiguous. CDR1 and CDR2 (germline): SQVTM, ANQGSEA. This CDR3 is built from 12 residues. The ends were cut back, 0 bases at V and 7 bases at J, with 9 bases in the middle. The CDR3 DNA reads TGCAGCGTTGAAGATACCCGGGGTGGCTACACCTTC. This translates into CSVEDTRGGYTF.

The J gene is TRBJ2-7, the V gene TRBV9; tentative D call: TRBD1 (5 bases). Deletions cut 3 bases from V and 0 bases from J, with 13 bases between. Germline V lookup: CDR1 SGDLS, CDR2 YYNGEE. The CDR3 is 15 residues long. This chain's CDR3 is CASSALMDTSYEQYF. DNA for the CDR3: TGTGCCAGCAGCGCCCTCATGGACACCTCCTACGAGCAGTACTTC.

The V and J genes are TRBV9 and TRBJ2-1; 7 bases are shared with TRBD2. The CDR3 is 18 amino acids. J was trimmed by 3 bases and V by 3 bases; bases with no gene match: 15. Germline values: CDR1 SGDLS, CDR2 YYNGEE. The CDR3, as DNA: TGTGCCAGCAGCGGAGGGGAGGGTTCTAGACGCTACTACAATGAGCAGTTCTTC. This sequence encodes CASSGGEGSRRYYNEQFF.

The V and J genes are TRBV9 and TRBJ1-3; TRBD1 agrees at 9 bases. Germline V gives CDR1 SGDLS, CDR2 YYNGEE. The CDR3 runs 17 residues. Trimming at V came to 0 bases and at J to 2 bases, leaving 6 bases not matched to a gene. The CDR3 loop is CASSVAGQGGTGNTIYF. CDR3 DNA sequence: TGTGCCAGCAGCGTAGCGGGACAGGGAGGAACTGGAAACACCATATATTTT.

The V call is TRBV30, the J call TRBJ1-2; 8 bases are a match to TRBD1. There are 12 residues in the CDR3. Trimming cost V 4 bases and J 3 bases; bases outside gene matches: 1. The germline CDR1 and CDR2 sequences are GTSNPN and SVGIG (reference sequence). CDR3 DNA: TGTGCCTGGAACAGGGGGGACTATGGCTACACCTTC. Amino acid sequence: CAWNRGDYGYTF.